Listed here is a single T cell receptor (beta chain). Across roughly 25 US areas, participants ranged in age from about 18 to 90 years. In assigning cohorts, the study relied on participant-reported clinical history. The entry originates in a study of blood T cell repertoires in COVID-19. Study-wide background: Sites across the United States, Italy and Spain contributed samples from acute and convalescent COVID-19. PBMCs, B-cell-depleted T cells, or T cells were the source of the cDNA or gDNA that made up the material.

Germline trimming cut 4 bases from V and 1 base from J; bases unmatched to any gene: 6. Germline lookup yields CDR1 SQVTM and CDR2 ANQGSEA. There are 15 residues in the CDR3. The data were produced by immunoSEQ multiplex PCR, yet TCRdb's version contains in-frame clones alone and is incomplete. The table shows around 280,000 clones, with around 87% occurring only once. The clonotype originates from a woman aged 18-29 years with acute COVID-19. The J gene is TRBJ2-7, the V gene TRBV29-1; 11 bases align to TRBD1. Sequencing was performed on PBMCs or T cells enriched from blood (not recorded which). CDR3: CSVGEGTGGSYEQYF. The CDR3 DNA reads TGCAGCGTTGGGGAAGGGACAGGGGGTTCCTACGAGCAGTACTTC.